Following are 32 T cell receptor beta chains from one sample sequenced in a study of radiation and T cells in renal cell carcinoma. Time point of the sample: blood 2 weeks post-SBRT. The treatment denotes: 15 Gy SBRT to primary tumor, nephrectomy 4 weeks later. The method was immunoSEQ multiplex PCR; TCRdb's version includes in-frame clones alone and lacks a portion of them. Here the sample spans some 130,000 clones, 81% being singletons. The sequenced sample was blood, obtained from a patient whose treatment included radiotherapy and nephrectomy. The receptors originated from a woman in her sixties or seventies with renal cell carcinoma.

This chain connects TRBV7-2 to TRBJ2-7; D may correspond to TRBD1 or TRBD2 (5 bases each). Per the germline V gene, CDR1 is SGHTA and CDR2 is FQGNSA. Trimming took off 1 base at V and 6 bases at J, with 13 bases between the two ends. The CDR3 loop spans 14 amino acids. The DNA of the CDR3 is TGTGCCAGCAGCTTAGGGGGACCCCCAGGCGAGCAGTACTTC. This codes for CASSLGGPPGEQYF. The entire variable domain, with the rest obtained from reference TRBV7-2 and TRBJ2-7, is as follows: GAGVSQSPSNKVTEKGKDVELRCDPISGHTALYWYRQSLGQGLEFLIYFQGNSAPDKSGLPSDRFSAERTGGSVSTLTIQRTQQEDSAVYLCASSLGGPPGEQYFGPGTRLTVT.

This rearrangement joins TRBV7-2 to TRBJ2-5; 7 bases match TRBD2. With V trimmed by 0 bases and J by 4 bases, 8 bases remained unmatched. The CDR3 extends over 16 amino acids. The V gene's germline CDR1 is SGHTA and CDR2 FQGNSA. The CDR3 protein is CASSLAVRSGGETQYF. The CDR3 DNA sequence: TGTGCCAGCAGCTTAGCGGTTAGGTCGGGGGGAGAGACCCAGTACTTC.

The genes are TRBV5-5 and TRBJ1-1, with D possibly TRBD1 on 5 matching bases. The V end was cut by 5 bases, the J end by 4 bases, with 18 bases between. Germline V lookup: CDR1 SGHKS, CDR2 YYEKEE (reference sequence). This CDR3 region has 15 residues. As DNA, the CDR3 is TGTGCCAGCAGTCCCCTCGGGGGGAGGAGCACTGAAGCTTTCTTT. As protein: CASSPLGGRSTEAFF.

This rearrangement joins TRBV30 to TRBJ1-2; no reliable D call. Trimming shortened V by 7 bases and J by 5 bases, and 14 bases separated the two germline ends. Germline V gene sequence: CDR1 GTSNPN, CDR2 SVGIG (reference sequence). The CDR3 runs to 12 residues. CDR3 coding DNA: TGTGCCTCCCAAACGGGGTGGTATGGCTACACCTTC. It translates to CASQTGWYGYTF. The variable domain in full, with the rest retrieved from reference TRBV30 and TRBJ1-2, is SQTIHQWPATLVQPVGSPLSLECTVEGTSNPNLYWYRQAAGRGLQLLFYSVGIGQISSEVPQNLSASRPQDRQFILSSKKLLLSDSGFYLCASQTGWYGYTFGSGTRLTVV.

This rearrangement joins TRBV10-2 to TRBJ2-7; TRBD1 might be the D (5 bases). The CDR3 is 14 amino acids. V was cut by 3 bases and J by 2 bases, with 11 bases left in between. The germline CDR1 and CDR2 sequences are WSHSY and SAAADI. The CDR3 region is CASSEQQVPYEQYF. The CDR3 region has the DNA TGCGCCAGCAGTGAACAACAGGTTCCCTACGAGCAGTACTTC.

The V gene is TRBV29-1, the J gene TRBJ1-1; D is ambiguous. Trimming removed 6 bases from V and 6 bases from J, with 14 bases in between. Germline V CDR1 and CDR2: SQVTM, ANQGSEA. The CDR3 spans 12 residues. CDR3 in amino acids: CSVGPSTAEAFF. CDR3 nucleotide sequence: TGCAGCGTCGGGCCCTCTACGGCTGAAGCTTTCTTT.

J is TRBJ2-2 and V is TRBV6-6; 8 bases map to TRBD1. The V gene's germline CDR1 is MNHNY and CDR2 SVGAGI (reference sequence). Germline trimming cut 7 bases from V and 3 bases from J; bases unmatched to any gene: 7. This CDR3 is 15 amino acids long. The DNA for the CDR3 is TGTGCCAGCAACTTGGACAGGGTCGACACCGGGGAGCTGTTTTTT. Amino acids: CASNLDRVDTGELFF.

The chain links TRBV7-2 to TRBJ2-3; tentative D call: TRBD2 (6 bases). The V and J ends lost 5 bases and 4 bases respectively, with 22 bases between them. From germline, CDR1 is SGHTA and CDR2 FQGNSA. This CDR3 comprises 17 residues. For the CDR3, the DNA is TGTGCCAGCAGCCACTTAGGTGGCGGAGGGCTCTCAGATACGCAGTATTTT. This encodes CASSHLGGGGLSDTQYF. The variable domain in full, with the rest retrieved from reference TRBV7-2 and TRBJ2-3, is GAGVSQSPSNKVTEKGKDVELRCDPISGHTALYWYRQSLGQGLEFLIYFQGNSAPDKSGLPSDRFSAERTGGSVSTLTIQRTQQEDSAVYLCASSHLGGGGLSDTQYFGPGTRLTVL.

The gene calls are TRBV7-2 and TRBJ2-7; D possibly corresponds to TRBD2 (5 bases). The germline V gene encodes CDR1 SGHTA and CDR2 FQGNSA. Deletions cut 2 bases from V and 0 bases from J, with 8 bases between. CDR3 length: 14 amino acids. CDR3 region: CASSLFGSSYEQYF. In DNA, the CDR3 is TGTGCCAGCAGCTTATTTGGGAGCTCCTACGAGCAGTACTTC.

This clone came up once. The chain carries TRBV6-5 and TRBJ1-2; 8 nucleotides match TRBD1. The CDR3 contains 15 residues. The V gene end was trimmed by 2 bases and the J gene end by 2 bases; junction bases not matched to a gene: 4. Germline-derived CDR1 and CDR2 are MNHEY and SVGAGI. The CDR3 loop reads CASSYAGGGNYGYTF. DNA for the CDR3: TGTGCCAGCAGTTACGCAGGGGGCGGAAACTATGGCTACACCTTC.

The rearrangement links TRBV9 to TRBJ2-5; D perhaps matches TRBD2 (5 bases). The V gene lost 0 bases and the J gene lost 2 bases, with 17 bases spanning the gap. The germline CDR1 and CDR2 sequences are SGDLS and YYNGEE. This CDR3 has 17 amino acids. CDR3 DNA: TGTGCCAGCAGCGTAGCTGCGGAGGCAGTTCAACAAGAGACCCAGTACTTC. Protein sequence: CASSVAAEAVQQETQYF.

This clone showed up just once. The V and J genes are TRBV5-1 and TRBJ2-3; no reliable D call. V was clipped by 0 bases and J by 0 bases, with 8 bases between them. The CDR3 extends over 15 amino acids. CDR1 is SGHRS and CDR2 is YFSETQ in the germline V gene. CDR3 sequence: CASSLGDMSTDTQYF. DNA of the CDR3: TGCGCCAGCAGCTTGGGCGACATGAGCACAGATACGCAGTATTTT.

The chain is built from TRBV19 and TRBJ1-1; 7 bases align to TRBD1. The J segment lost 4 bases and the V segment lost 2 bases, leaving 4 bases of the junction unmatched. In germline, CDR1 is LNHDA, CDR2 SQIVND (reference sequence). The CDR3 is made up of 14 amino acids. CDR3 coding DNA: TGTGCCAGTAGTATAAGTTCAGGGGGCACTGAAGCTTTCTTT. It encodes CASSISSGGTEAFF.

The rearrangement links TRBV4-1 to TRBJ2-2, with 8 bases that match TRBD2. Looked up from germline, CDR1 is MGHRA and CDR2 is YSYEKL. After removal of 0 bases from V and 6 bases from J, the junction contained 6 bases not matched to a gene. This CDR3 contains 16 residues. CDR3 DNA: TGCGCCAGCAGCCAAGATACTAGCGGTTTTGCCGGGGAGCTGTTTTTT. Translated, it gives CASSQDTSGFAGELFF.

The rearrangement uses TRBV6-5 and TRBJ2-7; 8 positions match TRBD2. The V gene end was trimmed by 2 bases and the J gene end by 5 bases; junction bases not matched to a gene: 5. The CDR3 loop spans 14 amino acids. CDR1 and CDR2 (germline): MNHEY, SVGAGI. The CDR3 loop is CASSYPGRGDEQYF. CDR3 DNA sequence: TGTGCCAGCAGTTACCCCGGGAGGGGCGACGAGCAGTACTTC.

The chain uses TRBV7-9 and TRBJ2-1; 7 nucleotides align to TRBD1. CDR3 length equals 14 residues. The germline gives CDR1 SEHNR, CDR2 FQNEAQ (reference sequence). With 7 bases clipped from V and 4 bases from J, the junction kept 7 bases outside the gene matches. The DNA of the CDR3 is TGTGCCAGCATCCCCGGGACAGATTACAATGAGCAGTTCTTC. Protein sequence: CASIPGTDYNEQFF.

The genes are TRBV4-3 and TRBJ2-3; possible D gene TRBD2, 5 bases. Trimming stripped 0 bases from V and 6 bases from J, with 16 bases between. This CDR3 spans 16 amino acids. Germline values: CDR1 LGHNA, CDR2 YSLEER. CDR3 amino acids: CASSQERGGVADTQYF. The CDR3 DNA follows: TGCGCCAGCAGCCAAGAGCGTGGAGGAGTAGCGGATACGCAGTATTTT.

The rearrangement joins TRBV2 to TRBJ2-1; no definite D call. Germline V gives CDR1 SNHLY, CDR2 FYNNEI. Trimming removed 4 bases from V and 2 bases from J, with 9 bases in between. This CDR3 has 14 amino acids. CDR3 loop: CASSGSVAYNEQFF. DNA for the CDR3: TGTGCCAGCAGTGGATCGGTCGCCTACAATGAGCAGTTCTTC.

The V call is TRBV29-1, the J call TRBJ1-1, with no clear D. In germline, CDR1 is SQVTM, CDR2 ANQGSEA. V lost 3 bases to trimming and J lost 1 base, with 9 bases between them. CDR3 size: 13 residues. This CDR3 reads CSVESQANTEAFF. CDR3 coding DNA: TGCAGCGTTGAGTCTCAGGCGAACACTGAAGCTTTCTTT.

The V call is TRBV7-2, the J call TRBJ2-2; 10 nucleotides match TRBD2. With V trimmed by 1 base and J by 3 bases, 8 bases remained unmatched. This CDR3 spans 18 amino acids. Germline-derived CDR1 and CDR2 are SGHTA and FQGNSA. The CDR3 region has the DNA TGTGCCAGCAGCTTAGGAGTACTAGCGGGAACGTACACCGGGGAGCTGTTTTTT. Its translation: CASSLGVLAGTYTGELFF.

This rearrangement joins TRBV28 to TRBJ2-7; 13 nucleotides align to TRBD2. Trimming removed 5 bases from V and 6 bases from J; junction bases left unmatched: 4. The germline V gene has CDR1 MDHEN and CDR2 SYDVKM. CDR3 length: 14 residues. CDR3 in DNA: TGTGCCAGCAGTCGGACTAGCGGGAGAAGCGAGCAGTACTTC. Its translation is CASSRTSGRSEQYF.

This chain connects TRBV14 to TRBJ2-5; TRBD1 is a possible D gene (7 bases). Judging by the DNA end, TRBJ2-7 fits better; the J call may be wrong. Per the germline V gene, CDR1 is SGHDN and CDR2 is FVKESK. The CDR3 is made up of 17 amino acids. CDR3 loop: CASSQYPPGDSSYEQYF. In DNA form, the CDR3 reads TGTGCCAGCAGCCAATACCCCCCGGGGGACAGCTCCTACGAGCAGTACTTC.

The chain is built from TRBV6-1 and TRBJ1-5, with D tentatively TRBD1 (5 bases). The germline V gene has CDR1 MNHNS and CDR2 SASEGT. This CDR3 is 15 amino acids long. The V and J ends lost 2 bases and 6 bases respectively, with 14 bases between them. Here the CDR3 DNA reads TGTGCCAGCAGTGAAATCCGGGGGGTCGGTCAGCCCCAGCATTTT. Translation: CASSEIRGVGQPQHF.

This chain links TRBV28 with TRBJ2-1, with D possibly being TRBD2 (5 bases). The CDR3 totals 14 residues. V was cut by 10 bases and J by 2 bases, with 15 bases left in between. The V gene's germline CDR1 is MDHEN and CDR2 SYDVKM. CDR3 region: CATHMSGAYNEQFF. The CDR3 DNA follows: TGTGCCACCCATATGTCCGGGGCCTACAATGAGCAGTTCTTC. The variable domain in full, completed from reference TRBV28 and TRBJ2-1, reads DVKVTQSSRYLVKRTGEKVFLECVQDMDHENMFWYRQDPGLGLRLIYFSYDVKMKEKGDIPEGYSVSREKKERFSLILESASTNQTSMYLCATHMSGAYNEQFFGPGTRLTVL.

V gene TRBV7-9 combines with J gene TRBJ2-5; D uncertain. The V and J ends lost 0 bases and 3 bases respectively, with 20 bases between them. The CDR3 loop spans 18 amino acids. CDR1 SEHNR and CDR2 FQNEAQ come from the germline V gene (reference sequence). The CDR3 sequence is CASSLALSTAVGEETQYF. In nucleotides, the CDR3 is TGTGCCAGCAGCTTAGCCCTTTCTACCGCCGTTGGGGAAGAGACCCAGTACTTC.

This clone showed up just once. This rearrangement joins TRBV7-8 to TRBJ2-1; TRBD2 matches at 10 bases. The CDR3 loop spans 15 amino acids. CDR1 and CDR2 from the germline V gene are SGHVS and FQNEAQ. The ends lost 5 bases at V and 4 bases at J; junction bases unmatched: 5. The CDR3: CASSPSGSRYNEQFF. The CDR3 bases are TGTGCCAGCAGCCCTAGCGGGAGTAGGTACAATGAGCAGTTCTTC.

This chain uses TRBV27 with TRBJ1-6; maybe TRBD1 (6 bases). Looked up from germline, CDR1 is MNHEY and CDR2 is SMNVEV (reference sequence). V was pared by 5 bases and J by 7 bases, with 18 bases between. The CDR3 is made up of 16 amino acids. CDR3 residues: CASSVLTGQPNSPLHF. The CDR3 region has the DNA TGTGCCAGCAGTGTTTTGACAGGCCAACCAAATTCACCCCTCCACTTT.

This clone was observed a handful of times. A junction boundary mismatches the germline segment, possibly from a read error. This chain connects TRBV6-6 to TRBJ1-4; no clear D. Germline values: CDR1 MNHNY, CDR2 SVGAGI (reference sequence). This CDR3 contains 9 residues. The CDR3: CASGPPVRF. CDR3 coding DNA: TGTGCCAGCGGGCCTCCGGTACGTTTT.

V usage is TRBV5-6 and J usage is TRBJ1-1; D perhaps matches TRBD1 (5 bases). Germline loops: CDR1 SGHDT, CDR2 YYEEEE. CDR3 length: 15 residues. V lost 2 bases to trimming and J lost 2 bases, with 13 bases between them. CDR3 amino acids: CASSFSGTANTEAFF. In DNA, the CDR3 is TGTGCCAGCAGCTTCTCCGGGACGGCCAACACTGAAGCTTTCTTT.

The DNA for the CDR3 is TGCGCCAGCAGCTTGGAAGGCGTAGGGGGGAAAGCTGAAGCTTTCTTT. Encoded protein: CASSLEGVGGKAEAFF. V gene TRBV5-1 combines with J gene TRBJ1-1; TRBD1 might be the D (6 bases). The ends were cut back, 0 bases at V and 6 bases at J, with 18 bases in the middle. Germline CDR1 SGHRS, CDR2 YFSETQ. The CDR3 is made up of 16 amino acids.

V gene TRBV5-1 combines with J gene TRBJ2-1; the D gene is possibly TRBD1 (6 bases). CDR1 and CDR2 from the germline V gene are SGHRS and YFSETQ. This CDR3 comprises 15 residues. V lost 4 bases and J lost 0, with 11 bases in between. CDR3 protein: CASSQTGVSYNEQFF. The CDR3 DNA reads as TGCGCCAGCAGCCAGACAGGAGTCTCCTACAATGAGCAGTTCTTC.

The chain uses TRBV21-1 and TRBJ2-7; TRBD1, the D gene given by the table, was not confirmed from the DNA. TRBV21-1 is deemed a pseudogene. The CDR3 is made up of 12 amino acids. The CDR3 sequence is CDKRSRSYEQYF. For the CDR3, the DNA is TGTGACAAACGTTCCCGCTCCTACGAGCAGTACTTC.